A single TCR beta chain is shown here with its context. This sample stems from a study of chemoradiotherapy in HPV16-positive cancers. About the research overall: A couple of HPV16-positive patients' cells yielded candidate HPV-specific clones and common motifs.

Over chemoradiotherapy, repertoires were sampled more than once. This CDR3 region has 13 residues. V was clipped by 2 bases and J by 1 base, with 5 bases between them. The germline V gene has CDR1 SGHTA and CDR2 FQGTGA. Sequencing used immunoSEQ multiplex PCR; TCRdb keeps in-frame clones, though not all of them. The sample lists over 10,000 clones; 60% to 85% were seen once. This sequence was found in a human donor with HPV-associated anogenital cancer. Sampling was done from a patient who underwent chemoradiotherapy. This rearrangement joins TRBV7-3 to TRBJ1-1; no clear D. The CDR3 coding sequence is TGTGCCAGCAGCTTACTACAGAACACTGAAGCTTTCTTT. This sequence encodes CASSLLQNTEAFF.